Sequencing of this TCR beta chain was carried out in a study of T cell changes during pregnancy in multiple sclerosis. J was trimmed by 7 bases and V by 6 bases; bases with no gene match: 9. Germline V CDR1 and CDR2: KGHSH, LQKENI. The CDR3 runs to 14 residues. Here immunoSEQ multiplex PCR was the method, and the copy in TCRdb shows in-frame clones only, minus some. Here the sample spans approximately 100,000 clones, about 92% being singletons. The sequencing used peripheral blood, collected after pregnancy. This sequence originates from a female donor in good health, enrolled as a control in a pregnancy study. This chain links TRBV18 with TRBJ2-7, with 10 bases identical to TRBD1. The CDR3 nucleotides are TGTGCCAGCTCGCTTCGACAGGGGGCGCAGGAGCAGTACTTC. Translation: CASSLRQGAQEQYF.